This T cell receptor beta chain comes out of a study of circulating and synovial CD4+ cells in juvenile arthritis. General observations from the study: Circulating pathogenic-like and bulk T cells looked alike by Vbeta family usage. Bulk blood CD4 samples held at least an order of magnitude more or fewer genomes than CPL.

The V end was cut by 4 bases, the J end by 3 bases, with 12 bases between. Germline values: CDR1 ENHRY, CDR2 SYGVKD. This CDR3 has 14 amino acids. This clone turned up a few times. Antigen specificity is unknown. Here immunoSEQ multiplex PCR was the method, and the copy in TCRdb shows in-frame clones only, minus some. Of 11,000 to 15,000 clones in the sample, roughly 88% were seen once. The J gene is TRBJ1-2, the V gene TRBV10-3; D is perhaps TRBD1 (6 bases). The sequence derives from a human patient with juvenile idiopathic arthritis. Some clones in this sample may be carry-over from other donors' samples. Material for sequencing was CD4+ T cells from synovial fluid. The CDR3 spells CAISAAGVDYGYTF. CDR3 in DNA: TGTGCCATCAGTGCGGCAGGGGTGGACTATGGCTACACCTTC.